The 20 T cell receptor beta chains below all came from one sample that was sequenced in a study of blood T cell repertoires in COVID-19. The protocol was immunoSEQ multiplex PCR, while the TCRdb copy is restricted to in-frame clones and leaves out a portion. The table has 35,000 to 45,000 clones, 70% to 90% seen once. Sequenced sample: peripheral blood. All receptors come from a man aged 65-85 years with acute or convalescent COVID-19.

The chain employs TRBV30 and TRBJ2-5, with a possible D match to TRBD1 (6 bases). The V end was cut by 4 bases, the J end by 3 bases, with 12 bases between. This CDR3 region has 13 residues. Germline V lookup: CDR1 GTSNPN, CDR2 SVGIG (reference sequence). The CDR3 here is CAWNQGYKETQYF. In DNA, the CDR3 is TGTGCCTGGAACCAGGGGTATAAAGAGACCCAGTACTTC.

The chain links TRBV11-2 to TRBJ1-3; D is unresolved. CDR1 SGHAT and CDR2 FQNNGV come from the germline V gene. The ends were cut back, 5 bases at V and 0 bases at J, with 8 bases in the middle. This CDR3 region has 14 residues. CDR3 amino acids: CASSPGFSGNTIYF. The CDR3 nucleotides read TGTGCCAGCAGCCCAGGTTTCTCTGGAAACACCATATATTTT.

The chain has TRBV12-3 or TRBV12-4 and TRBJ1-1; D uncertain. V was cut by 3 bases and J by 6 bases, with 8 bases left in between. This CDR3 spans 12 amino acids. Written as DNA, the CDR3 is TGTGCCAGCAGTTTTACCTCGGCTGAAGCTTTCTTT. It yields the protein CASSFTSAEAFF.

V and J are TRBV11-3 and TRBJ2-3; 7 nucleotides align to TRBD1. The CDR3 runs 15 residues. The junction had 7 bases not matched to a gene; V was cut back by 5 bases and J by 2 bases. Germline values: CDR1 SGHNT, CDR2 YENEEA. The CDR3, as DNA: TGTGCCAGCAGCCAGACAGGGCTACTCACAGATACGCAGTATTTT. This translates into CASSQTGLLTDTQYF.

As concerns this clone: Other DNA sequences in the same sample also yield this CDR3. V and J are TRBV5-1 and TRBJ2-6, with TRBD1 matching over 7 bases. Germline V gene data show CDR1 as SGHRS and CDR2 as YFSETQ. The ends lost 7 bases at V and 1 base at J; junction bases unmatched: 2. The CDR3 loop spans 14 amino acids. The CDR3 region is CASETGSGANVLTF. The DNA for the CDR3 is TGCGCCAGCGAGACAGGGTCTGGGGCCAACGTCCTGACTTTC.

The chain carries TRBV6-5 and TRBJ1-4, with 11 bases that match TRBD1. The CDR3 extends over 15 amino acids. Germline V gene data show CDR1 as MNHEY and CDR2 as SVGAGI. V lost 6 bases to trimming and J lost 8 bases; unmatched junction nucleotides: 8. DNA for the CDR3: TGTGCCAGCAGGGACCGGACAGGGGGCGCAGAAAAACTGTTTTTT. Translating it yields CASRDRTGGAEKLFF.

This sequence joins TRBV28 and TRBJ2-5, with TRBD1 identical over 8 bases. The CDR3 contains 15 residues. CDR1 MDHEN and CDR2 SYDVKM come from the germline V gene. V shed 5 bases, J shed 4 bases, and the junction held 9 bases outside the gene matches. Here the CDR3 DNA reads TGTGCCAGCAGTACCCTTCAGGGGGCGCGAGAGACCCAGTACTTC. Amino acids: CASSTLQGARETQYF.

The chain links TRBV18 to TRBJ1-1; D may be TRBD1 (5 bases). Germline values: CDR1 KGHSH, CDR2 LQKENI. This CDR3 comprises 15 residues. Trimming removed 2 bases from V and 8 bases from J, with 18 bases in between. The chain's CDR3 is CASSPGADVGGEAFF. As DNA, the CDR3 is TGTGCCAGCTCACCAGGGGCCGACGTGGGAGGGGAAGCTTTCTTT.

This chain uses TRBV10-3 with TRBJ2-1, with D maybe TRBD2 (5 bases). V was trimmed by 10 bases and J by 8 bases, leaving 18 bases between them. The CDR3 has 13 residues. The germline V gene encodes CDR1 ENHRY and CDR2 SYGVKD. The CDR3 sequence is CASRELPTDEQFF. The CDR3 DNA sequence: TGTGCCAGTCGGGAACTCCCGACCGATGAGCAGTTCTTC.

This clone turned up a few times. The CDR3 sequence: CAISEAYGGNTGELFF. The CDR3 DNA is TGTGCCATCAGTGAGGCCTACGGGGGGAACACCGGGGAGCTGTTTTTT. This chain connects TRBV10-3 to TRBJ2-2, with D possibly matching TRBD2 (6 bases). The V end was cut by 2 bases, the J end by 1 base, with 11 bases between. The germline V gene has CDR1 ENHRY and CDR2 SYGVKD. This CDR3 contains 16 residues.

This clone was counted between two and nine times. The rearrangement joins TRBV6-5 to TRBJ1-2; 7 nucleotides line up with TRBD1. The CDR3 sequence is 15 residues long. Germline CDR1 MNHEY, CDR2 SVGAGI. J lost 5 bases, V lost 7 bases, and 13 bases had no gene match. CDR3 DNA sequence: TGTGCCAGCAAATCGACCCTCTCAGGGGGTTATGGCTACACCTTC. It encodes CASKSTLSGGYGYTF.

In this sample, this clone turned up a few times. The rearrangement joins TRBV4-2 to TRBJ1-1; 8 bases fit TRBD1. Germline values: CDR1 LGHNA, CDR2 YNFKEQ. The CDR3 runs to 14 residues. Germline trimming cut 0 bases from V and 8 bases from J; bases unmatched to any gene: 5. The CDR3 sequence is CASSQDQGAKEAFF. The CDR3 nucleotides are TGTGCCAGCAGCCAAGATCAGGGGGCAAAGGAAGCTTTCTTT.

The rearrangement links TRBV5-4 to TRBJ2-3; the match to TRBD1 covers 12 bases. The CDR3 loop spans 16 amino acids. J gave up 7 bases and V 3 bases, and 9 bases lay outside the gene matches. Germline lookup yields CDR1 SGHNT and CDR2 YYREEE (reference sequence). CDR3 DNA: TGTGCCAGCAGCTCCGACCGGGACAGGGGGCCTTATACGCAGTATTTT. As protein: CASSSDRDRGPYTQYF.

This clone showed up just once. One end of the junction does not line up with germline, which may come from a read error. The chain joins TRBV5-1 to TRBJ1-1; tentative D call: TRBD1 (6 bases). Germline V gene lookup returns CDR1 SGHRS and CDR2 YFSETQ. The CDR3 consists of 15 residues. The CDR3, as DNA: TGCGCCAGCAGCTCCCAGGGGACGGTTCTCACTGAAGCTTTTTTT. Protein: CASSSQGTVLTEAFF. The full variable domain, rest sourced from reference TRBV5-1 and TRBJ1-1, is KAGVTQTPRYLIKTRGQQVTLSCSPISGHRSVSWYQQTPGQGLQFLFEYFSETQRNKGNFPGRFSGRQFSNSRSEMNVSTLELGDSALYLCASSSQGTVLTEAFFGQGTRLTVV.

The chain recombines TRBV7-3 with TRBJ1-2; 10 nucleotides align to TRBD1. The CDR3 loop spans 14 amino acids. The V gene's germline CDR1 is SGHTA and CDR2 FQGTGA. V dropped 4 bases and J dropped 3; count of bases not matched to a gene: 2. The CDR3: CASSSGTGDYGYTF. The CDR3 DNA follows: TGTGCCAGCAGCTCCGGGACAGGGGACTATGGCTACACCTTC.

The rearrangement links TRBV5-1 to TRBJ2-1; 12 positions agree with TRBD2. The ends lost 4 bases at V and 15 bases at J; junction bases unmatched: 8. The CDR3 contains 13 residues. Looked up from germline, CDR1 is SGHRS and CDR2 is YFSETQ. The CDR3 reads CASSLTSGGPRFF. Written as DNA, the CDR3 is TGCGCCAGCAGCCTGACTAGCGGGGGTCCCCGGTTCTTC.

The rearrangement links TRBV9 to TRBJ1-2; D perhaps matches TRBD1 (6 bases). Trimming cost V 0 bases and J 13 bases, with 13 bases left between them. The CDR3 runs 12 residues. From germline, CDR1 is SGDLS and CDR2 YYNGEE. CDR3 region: CASSVEGRGFTF. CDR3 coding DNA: TGTGCCAGCAGCGTAGAGGGCAGGGGATTCACCTTC.

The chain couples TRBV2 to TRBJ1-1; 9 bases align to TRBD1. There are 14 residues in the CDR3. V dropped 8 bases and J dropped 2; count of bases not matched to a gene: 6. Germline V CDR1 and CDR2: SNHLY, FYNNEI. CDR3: CASCWDRDNTEAFF. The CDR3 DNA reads TGTGCCAGCTGTTGGGACAGGGACAACACTGAAGCTTTCTTT.

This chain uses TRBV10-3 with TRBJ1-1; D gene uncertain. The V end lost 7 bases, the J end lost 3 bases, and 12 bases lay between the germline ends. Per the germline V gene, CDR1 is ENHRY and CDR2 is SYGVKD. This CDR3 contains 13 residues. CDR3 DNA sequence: TGTGCCATCATGACCGGGGAGGACACTGAAGCTTTCTTT. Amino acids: CAIMTGEDTEAFF.

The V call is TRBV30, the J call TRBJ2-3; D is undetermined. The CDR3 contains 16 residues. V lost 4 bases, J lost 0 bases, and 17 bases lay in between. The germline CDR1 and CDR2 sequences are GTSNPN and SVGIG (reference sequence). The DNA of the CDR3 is TGTGCCTGGATAGTGGGTCAGCGCGCTAGCACAGATACGCAGTATTTT. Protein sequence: CAWIVGQRASTDTQYF.